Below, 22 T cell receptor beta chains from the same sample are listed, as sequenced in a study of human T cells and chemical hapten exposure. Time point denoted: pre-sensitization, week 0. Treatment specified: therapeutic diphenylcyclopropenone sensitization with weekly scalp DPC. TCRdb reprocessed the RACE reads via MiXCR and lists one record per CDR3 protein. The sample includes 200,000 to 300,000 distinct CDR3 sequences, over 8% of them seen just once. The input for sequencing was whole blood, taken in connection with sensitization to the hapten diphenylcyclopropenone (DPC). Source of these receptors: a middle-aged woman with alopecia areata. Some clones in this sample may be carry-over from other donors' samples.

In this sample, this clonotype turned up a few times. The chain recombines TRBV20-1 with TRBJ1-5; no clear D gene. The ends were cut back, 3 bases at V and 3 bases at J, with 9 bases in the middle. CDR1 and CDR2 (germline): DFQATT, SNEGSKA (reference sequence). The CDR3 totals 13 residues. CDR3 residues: CSASASPNQPQHF. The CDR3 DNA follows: TGCAGTGCTAGTGCCAGTCCCAATCAGCCCCAGCATTTT.

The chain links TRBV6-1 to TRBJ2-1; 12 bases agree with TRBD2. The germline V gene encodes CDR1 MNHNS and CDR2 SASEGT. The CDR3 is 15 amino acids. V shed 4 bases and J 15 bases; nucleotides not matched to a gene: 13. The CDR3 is CASSGETSGSSAWFF. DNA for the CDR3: TGTGCCAGCAGTGGGGAGACTAGCGGGAGTTCCGCTTGGTTCTTC.

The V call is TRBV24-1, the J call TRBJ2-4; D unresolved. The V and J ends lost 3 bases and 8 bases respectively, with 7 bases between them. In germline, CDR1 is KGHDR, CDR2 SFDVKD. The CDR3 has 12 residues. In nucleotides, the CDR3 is TGTGCCACCAGTGATGACGCCGACATTCAGTACTTC. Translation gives CATSDDADIQYF.

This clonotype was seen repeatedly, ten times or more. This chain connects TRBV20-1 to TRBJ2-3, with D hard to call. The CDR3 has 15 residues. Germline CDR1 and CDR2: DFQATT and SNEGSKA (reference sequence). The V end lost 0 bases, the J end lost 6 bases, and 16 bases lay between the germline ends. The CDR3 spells CSARDFRELTDTQYF. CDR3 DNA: TGCAGTGCTAGAGATTTTAGGGAACTAACGGATACGCAGTATTTT.

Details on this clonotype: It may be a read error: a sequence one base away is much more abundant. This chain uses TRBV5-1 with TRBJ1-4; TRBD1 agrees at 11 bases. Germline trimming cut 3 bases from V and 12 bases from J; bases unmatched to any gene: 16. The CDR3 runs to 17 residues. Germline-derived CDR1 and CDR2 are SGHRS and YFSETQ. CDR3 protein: CASSSGTGGPLGGELFF. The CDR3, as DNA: TGCGCCAGCAGCTCCGGGACAGGGGGTCCCTTAGGGGGAGAACTGTTTTTT.

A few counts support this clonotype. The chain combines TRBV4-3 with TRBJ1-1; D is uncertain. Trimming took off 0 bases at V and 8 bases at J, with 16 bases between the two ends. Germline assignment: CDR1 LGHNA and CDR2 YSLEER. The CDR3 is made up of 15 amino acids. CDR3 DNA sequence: TGCGCCAGCAGCCAAGATCGGTTTGGGGTAACGGAAGCTTTCTTT. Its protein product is CASSQDRFGVTEAFF.

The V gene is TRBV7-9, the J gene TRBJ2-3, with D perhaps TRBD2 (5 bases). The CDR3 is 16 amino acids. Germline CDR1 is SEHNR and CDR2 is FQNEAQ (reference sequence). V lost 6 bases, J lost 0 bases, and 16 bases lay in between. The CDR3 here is CASSLAATPSTDTQYF. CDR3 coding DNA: TGTGCCAGCAGTCTAGCCGCCACCCCTAGCACAGATACGCAGTATTTT.

The CDR3 sequence is CSSGTSVTDTQYF. The CDR3, as DNA: TGCAGTTCCGGGACTAGCGTCACAGATACGCAGTATTTT. The V call is TRBV20-1, the J call TRBJ2-3, with 10 bases lining up with TRBD2. V trimming: 8 bases; J trimming: 2 bases; junction bases outside the gene matches: 4. This CDR3 is built from 13 residues. Germline assignment: CDR1 DFQATT and CDR2 SNEGSKA (reference sequence).

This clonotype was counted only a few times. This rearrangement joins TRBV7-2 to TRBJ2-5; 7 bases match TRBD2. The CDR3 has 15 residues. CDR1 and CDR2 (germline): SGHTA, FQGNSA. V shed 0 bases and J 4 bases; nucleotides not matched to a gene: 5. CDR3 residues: CASSLAFASGETQYF. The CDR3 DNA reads TGTGCCAGCAGCTTAGCGTTCGCTAGCGGAGAGACCCAGTACTTC.

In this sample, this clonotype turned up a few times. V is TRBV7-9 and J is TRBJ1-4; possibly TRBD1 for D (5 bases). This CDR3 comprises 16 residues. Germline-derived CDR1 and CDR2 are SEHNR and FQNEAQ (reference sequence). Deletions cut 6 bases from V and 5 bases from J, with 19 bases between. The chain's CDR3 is CASSYWTGPKNEKLFF. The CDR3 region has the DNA TGTGCCAGCAGTTACTGGACGGGGCCGAAGAATGAAAAACTGTTTTTT. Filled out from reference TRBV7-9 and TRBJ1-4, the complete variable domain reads DTGVSQNPRHKITKRGQNVTFRCDPISEHNRLYWYRQTLGQGPEFLTYFQNEAQLEKSRLLSDRFSAERPKGSFSTLEIQRTEQGDSAMYLCASSYWTGPKNEKLFFGSGTQLSVL.

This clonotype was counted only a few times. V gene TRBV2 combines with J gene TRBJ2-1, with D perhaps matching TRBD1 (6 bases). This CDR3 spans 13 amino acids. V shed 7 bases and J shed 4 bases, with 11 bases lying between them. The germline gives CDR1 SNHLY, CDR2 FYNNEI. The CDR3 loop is CASKDSEYNEQFF. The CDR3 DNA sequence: TGTGCCAGCAAGGACAGTGAGTACAATGAGCAGTTCTTC. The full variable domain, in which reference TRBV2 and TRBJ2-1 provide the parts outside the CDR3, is EPEVTQTPSHQVTQMGQEVILRCVPISNHLYFYWYRQILGQKVEFLVSFYNNEISEKSEIFDDQFSVERPDGSNFTLKIRSTKLEDSAMYFCASKDSEYNEQFFGPGTRLTVL.

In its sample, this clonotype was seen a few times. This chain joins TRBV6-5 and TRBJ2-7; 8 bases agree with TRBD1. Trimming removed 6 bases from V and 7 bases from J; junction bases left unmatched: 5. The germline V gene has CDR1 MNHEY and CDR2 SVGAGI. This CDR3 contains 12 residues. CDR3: CASRDRGGEQYF. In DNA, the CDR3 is TGTGCCAGCAGAGACAGGGGCGGAGAGCAGTACTTC.

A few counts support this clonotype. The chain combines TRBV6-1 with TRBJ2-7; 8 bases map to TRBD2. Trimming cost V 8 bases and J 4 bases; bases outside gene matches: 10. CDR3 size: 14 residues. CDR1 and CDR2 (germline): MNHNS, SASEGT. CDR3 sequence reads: CASARSGSNYEQYF. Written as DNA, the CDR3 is TGTGCCAGCGCGCGGAGCGGGAGCAATTACGAGCAGTACTTC.

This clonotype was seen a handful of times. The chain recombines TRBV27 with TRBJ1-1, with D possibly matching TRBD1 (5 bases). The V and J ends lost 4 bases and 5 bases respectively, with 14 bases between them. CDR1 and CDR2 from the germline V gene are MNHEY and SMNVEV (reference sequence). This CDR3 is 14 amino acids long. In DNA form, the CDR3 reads TGTGCCAGCAGTTCGAGGGGCTTCGAGACTGAAGCTTTCTTT. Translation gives CASSSRGFETEAFF.

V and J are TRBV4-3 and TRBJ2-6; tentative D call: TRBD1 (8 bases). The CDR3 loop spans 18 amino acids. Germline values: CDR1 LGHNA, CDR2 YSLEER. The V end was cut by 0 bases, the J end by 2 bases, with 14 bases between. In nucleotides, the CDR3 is TGCGCCAGCAGCCAAGATTTACAGGGGGGGGCTGGGGCCAACGTCCTGACTTTC. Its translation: CASSQDLQGGAGANVLTF.

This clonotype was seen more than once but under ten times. Here the CDR3 DNA reads TGTGCCAGCCCGCGGGGGACTGAAGCTTTCTTT. Protein: CASPRGTEAFF. The chain has TRBV27 and TRBJ1-1, with D possibly being TRBD1 (5 bases). This CDR3 is 11 amino acids long. Trimming cost V 8 bases and J 5 bases, with 9 bases left between them. Germline lookup yields CDR1 MNHEY and CDR2 SMNVEV (reference sequence).

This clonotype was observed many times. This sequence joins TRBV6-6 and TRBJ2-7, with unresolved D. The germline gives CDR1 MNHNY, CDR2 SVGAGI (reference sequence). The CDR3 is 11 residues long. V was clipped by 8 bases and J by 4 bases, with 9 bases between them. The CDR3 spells CASGFEYEQYF. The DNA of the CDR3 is TGTGCCAGCGGATTCGAGTACGAGCAGTACTTC.

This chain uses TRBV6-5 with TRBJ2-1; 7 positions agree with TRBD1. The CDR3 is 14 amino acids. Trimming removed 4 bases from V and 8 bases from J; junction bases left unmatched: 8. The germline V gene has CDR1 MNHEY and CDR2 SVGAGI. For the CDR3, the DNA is TGTGCCAGCAGTTCCCAACAGGGGCTGGATGAGCAGTTCTTC. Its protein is CASSSQQGLDEQFF.

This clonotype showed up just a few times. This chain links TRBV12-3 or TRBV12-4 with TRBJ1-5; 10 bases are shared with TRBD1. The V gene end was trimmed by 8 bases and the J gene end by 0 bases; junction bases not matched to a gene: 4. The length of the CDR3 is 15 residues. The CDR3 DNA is TGTGCCAGCCTCGGGACAGGGGTTAGCAATCAGCCCCAGCATTTT. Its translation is CASLGTGVSNQPQHF.

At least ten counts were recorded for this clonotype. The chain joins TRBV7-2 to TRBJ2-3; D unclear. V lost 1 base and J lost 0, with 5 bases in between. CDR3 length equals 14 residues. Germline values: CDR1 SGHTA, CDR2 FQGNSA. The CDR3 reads CASSLEASTDTQYF. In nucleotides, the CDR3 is TGTGCCAGCAGCTTAGAGGCTAGCACAGATACGCAGTATTTT.

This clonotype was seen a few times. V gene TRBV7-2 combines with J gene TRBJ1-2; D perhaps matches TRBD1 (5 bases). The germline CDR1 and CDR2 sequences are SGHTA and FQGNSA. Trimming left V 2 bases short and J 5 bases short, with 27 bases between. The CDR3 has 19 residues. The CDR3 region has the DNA TGTGCCAGCAGCTTATTTGAAAGTAGCAGGGACCTCCCTTTTTATGGCTACACCTTC. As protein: CASSLFESSRDLPFYGYTF.

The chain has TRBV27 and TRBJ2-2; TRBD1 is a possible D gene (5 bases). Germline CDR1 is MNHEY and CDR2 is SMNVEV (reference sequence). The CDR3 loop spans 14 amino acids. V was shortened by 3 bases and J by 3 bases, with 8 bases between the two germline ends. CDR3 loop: CASSFFRDTGELFF. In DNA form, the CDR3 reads TGTGCCAGCAGTTTCTTCAGGGACACCGGGGAGCTGTTTTTT.